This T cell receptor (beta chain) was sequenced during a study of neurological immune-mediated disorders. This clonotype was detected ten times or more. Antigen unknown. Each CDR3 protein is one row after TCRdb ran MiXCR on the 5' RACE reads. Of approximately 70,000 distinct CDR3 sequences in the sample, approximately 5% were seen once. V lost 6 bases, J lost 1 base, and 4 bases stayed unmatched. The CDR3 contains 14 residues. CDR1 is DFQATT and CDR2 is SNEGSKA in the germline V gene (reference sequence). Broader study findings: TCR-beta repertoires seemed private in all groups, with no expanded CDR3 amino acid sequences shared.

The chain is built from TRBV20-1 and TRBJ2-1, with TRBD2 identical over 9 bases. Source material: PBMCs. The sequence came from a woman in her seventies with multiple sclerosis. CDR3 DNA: TGCAGTGCAAGGACTAGCGAGTCCTACAATGAGCAGTTCTTC. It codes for CSARTSESYNEQFF.